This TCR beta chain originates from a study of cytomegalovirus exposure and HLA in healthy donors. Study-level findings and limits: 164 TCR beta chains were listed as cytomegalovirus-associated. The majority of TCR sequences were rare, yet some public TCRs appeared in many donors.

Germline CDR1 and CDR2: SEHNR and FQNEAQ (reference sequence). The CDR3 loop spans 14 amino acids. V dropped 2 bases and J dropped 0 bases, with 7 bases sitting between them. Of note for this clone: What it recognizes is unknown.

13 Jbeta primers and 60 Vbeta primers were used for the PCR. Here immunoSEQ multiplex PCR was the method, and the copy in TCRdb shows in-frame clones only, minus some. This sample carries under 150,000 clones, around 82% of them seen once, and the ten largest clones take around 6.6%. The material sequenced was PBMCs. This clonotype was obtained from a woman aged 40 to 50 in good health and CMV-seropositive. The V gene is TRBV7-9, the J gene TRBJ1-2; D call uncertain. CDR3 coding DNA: TGTGCCAGCAGCTTATCCGGGACTAACTATGGCTACACCTTC. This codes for CASSLSGTNYGYTF.